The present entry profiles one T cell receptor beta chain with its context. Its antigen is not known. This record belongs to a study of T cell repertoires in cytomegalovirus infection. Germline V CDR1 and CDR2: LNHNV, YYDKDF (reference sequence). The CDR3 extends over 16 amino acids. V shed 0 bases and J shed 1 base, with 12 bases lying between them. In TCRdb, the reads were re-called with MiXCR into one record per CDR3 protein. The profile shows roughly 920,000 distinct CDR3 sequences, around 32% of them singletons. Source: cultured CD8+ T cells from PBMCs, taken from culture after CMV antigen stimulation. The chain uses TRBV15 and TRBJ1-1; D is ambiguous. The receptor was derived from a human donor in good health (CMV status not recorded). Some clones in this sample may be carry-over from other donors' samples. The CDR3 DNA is TGTGCCACCAGCAGAGAGATGGGTGAGGGGAACACTGAAGCTTTCTTT. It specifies CATSREMGEGNTEAFF. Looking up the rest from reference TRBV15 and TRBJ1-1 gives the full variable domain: DAMVIQNPRYQVTQFGKPVTLSCSQTLNHNVMYWYQQKSSQAPKLLFHYYDKDFNNEADTPDNFQSRRPNTSFCFLDIRSPGLGDTAMYLCATSREMGEGNTEAFFGQGTRLTVV.